The subject of this entry is one T cell receptor (beta chain). Its antigen target is currently unknown. Base quality data are lacking; no much larger clone is found one base away. The collaborating institutions used their own protocols to collect whole blood in K2EDTA tubes. Collaborator samples were shipped for TCRbeta analysis as frozen whole blood, isolated PBMCs, or DNA extracted from either sample type. This specimen belongs to a study of blood T cell repertoires in COVID-19 (dated by TCRdb to the early 2020s). Regarding the research as a whole: Samples from collaborators originated in the United States, Italy and Spain and spanned both the acute and convalescent phases of COVID-19. The samples were drawn from two sources: the first 160 participants of the ongoing ImmuneRACE study, and approximately 1,300 subjects contributed by 6 global collaborators. The dataset comprised deeply sampled blood TCRbeta repertoires from subjects exposed to, actively infected with, or recovered from COVID-19. The repertoires were released in a freely available public database meant as a resource for research on the immune response to SARS-CoV-2. Nearly every sample came with metadata listing a de-identified subject ID, COVID-19 status, age in years and sex. HLA class I and class II types, where available, came from metadata supplied by the sample provider rather than from assay-based typing. The material from the prospective study consisted of cDNA or gDNA derived from T cells, B-cell-depleted T cells, or PBMCs. The study at large found these results: The amount of clinical and demographic metadata varied by source and participant and was provided uncurated.

TCRbeta CDR3 regions were amplified from genomic DNA using the immunoSEQ Assay, a bias-controlled multiplex PCR. The study's processing was this. Nucleated cell counts per sample were estimated from amplification of reference gene primers within the assay. To quantify the absolute abundance of each unique TCRbeta CDR3 rearrangement, sequence reads were collapsed and filtered. For each sample, productive Simpson clonality was calculated by taking the square root of Simpson's diversity index across productive rearrangements. Here the immuneACCESS table is served through TCRdb, limited to in-frame sequences with V and J called. Missing clones are a known gap in these copies; in checked studies unresolved V genes cover under half, and the rest lacks a known reason. That table furnishes V, J and clone size, whereas the DNA furnished D and trimming. This sample is represented by 100,000 to 150,000 clones; roughly 80% of them were singletons. The ten top clones hold around 6% of the sample.

This TCR came from a man aged 55 to 70 with acute or convalescent COVID-19. Sample: peripheral blood.

The sequence in DNA is TGTGCCACCAGTGAGCTCCCAGCGGGAGGGCCGGTAGGGACCTACAATGAGCAGTTCTTC. Its protein is CATSELPAGGPVGTYNEQFF. The chain is encoded by TRBV24-1 joined to TRBJ2-1; TRBD2 aligns with 10 central bases. Trimming removed 4 bases from V and 2 bases from J; the gene matches leave 16 bases unexplained. Looking up the germline V gene yields CDR1 KGHDR and CDR2 SFDVKD. The CDR3 contains 20 residues, cysteine and phenylalanine counted. Of all the DNA, just the CDR3 is kept, 60 bases in frame from base 1.